The 29 T cell receptor beta chains below were found in one sample sequenced in a study of T cell responses to AZD1222 COVID-19 vaccine. The data were produced by immunoSEQ multiplex PCR, yet TCRdb's version contains in-frame clones alone and is incomplete. The profile shows some 200,000 clones, 85% to 95% of them singletons. The source material was peripheral blood, sampled on day 0 of AZD1222 vaccination. All receptors come from an adult in good health.

This clone has a single count. J is TRBJ2-5 and V is TRBV13, with D tentatively TRBD1 (6 bases). CDR1 and CDR2 from the germline V gene are PRHDT and FYEKMQ (reference sequence). V was cut by 9 bases and J by 5 bases, with 10 bases left in between. The CDR3 is 11 amino acids. The CDR3 loop reads CASSQGETQYF. CDR3 DNA: TGTGCCAGTTCCCAGGGGGAGACCCAGTACTTC.

The chain employs TRBV5-1 and TRBJ2-3; 11 bases line up with TRBD2. This CDR3 is 16 amino acids long. CDR1 is SGHRS and CDR2 is YFSETQ in the germline V gene. Trimming cost V 4 bases and J 0 bases; bases outside gene matches: 4. CDR3 sequence: CASSPRTSGSTDTQYF. The CDR3, as DNA: TGCGCCAGCAGCCCACGGACTAGCGGGAGCACAGATACGCAGTATTTT.

The V gene is TRBV3-1 (or the pseudogene TRBV3-2), the J gene TRBJ2-1; maybe TRBD2 (6 bases). V shed 1 base and J shed 4 bases, with 11 bases lying between them. This CDR3 has 15 residues. Germline V lookup: CDR1 LGHDT, CDR2 YNNKEL (reference sequence). The chain's CDR3 is CASSQVASEYNEQFF. The CDR3 region has the DNA TGTGCCAGCAGCCAAGTGGCTAGCGAATACAATGAGCAGTTCTTC.

The chain carries TRBV21-1 and TRBJ1-2; TRBD1, the table's D call, was not compared with the DNA. TRBV21-1 is flagged as a pseudogene. The CDR3 has 13 amino acids. CDR3 nucleotide sequence: TGTGCCAAGACGACAGGGGTGCACTATGGCTACACCTTC. Its protein product is CAKTTGVHYGYTF.

The chain employs TRBV18 and TRBJ1-3, with D tentatively TRBD1 (6 bases). V was pared by 1 base and J by 2 bases, with 9 bases between. Germline CDR1 reads KGHSH; CDR2 reads LQKENI. The CDR3 consists of 15 residues. The CDR3 spells CASSPRGTTGNTIYF. CDR3 coding DNA: TGTGCCAGCTCACCACGAGGGACAACTGGAAACACCATATATTTT.

V gene TRBV2 combines with J gene TRBJ1-1, with TRBD1 matching 10 bases. Trimming removed 8 bases from V and 5 bases from J; junction bases left unmatched: 2. The CDR3 consists of 12 residues. Germline V gene sequence: CDR1 SNHLY, CDR2 FYNNEI. The CDR3: CASRDRGTEAFF. The CDR3 DNA sequence: TGTGCCAGCCGGGACAGGGGTACTGAAGCTTTCTTT.

The chain joins TRBV9 to TRBJ1-4; tentative D call: TRBD1 (6 bases). This CDR3 is built from 16 residues. Germline CDR1 reads SGDLS; CDR2 reads YYNGEE. The V end was cut by 4 bases, the J end by 10 bases, with 23 bases between. The CDR3 is CASSSGNREPVRKLFF. The CDR3 bases are TGTGCCAGCAGCTCAGGAAACAGGGAACCGGTTAGAAAACTGTTTTTT.

The chain couples TRBV7-8 to TRBJ1-1; D uncertain. The ends were cut back, 5 bases at V and 7 bases at J, with 11 bases in the middle. In germline, CDR1 is SGHVS, CDR2 FQNEAQ. The CDR3 runs 12 residues. CDR3 sequence: CASSLSRVEAFF. DNA of the CDR3: TGTGCCAGCAGCCTTTCCAGAGTTGAAGCTTTCTTT. Drawing the rest from reference TRBV7-8 and TRBJ1-1, the complete variable domain is GAGVSQSPRYKVAKRGQDVALRCDPISGHVSLFWYQQALGQGPEFLTYFQNEAQLDKSGLPSDRFFAERPEGSVSTLKIQRTQQEDSAVYLCASSLSRVEAFFGQGTRLTVV.

The V gene is TRBV15, the J gene TRBJ1-1; no reliable D call. Germline CDR1 reads LNHNV; CDR2 reads YYDKDF (reference sequence). V dropped 0 bases and J dropped 6 bases, with 11 bases sitting between them. This CDR3 has 14 residues. Written as DNA, the CDR3 is TGTGCCACCAGCAGAGACGGCGGGTTGGCTGAAGCTTTCTTT. Translation: CATSRDGGLAEAFF.

The V gene is TRBV21-1, the J gene TRBJ2-3. TRBV21-1 is described as a pseudogene. This CDR3 is built from 18 residues. DNA of the CDR3: TGTGCCAGCAGCGGCCCGAGCAGACCGGAACCTCTCACAGATACGCAGTATTTT. Amino acid sequence: CASSGPSRPEPLTDTQYF.

This chain uses TRBV10-2 with TRBJ1-5; D uncertain. V lost 1 base to trimming and J lost 6 bases, with 4 bases between them. CDR1 and CDR2 from the germline V gene are WSHSY and SAAADI. CDR3 length: 12 amino acids. CDR3: CASSEWGQPQHF. CDR3 DNA: TGCGCCAGCAGTGAGTGGGGTCAGCCCCAGCATTTT.

This clone has only a few counts. This chain links TRBV10-1 with TRBJ1-2, with 8 bases fitting TRBD1. The CDR3 contains 14 residues. Germline V gene data show CDR1 as WNHNN and CDR2 as SYGVQD (reference sequence). V dropped 5 bases and J dropped 2; count of bases not matched to a gene: 4. This CDR3 is CASSQTGANYGYTF. The CDR3 bases are TGCGCCAGCAGTCAGACAGGGGCCAACTATGGCTACACCTTC.

The CDR3 DNA reads TGTGCCAGCAGCTACGCACAGGACGAGTACGAGCAGTACTTC. It is translated as CASSYAQDEYEQYF. The V and J genes are TRBV5-6 and TRBJ2-7, with D possibly matching TRBD1 (5 bases). This CDR3 is 14 amino acids long. V was cut by 3 bases and J by 4 bases, with 14 bases left in between. Germline CDR1 is SGHDT and CDR2 is YYEEEE.

The chain couples TRBV7-9 to TRBJ1-6; 9 bases agree with TRBD1. Losses at the gene ends were 3 bases for V and 9 bases for J; bases not matched to a gene: 6. This CDR3 has 15 residues. CDR1 is SEHNR, CDR2 FQNEAQ, per germline (reference sequence). The CDR3 sequence is CASSLDRGSGSPLHF. In nucleotides, the CDR3 is TGTGCCAGCAGCTTGGACAGGGGATCGGGTTCACCCCTCCACTTT.

The gene calls are TRBV3-1 (or the pseudogene TRBV3-2) and TRBJ1-2; TRBD1 agrees at 8 bases. Germline assignment: CDR1 LGHDT and CDR2 YNNKEL (reference sequence). J lost 4 bases, V lost 5 bases, and 9 bases had no gene match. The CDR3 runs to 15 residues. Written as DNA, the CDR3 is TGTGCCAGCAGCTCTCAGGGGGCGATCCTCTATGGCTACACCTTC. Translation gives CASSSQGAILYGYTF.

The V call is TRBV3-1 (or the pseudogene TRBV3-2), the J call TRBJ2-7; 10 nucleotides agree with TRBD1. V shed 6 bases and J 6 bases; nucleotides not matched to a gene: 17. Looked up from germline, CDR1 is LGHDT and CDR2 is YNNKEL (reference sequence). The CDR3 is 17 amino acids. CDR3 region: CASSPWTGGGREGEQYF. The CDR3, as DNA: TGTGCCAGCAGTCCTTGGACAGGGGGAGGTAGGGAGGGCGAGCAGTACTTC.

The chain employs TRBV5-1 and TRBJ2-5, with a tentative D call TRBD1 (5 bases). From germline, CDR1 is SGHRS and CDR2 YFSETQ. Between the trimmed V and J ends, which lost 0 bases and 3 bases, there was a span of 9 bases. The CDR3 is 14 residues long. CDR3 DNA: TGCGCCAGCAGCTTGGGAGACAGAAAAGAGACCCAGTACTTC. Translation: CASSLGDRKETQYF.

The rearrangement joins TRBV29-1 to TRBJ2-1; a weak D match, TRBD2 (6 bases). The germline V gene encodes CDR1 SQVTM and CDR2 ANQGSEA. Trimming stripped 4 bases from V and 5 bases from J, with 9 bases between. The CDR3 has 12 residues. The DNA for the CDR3 is TGCAGCGTTGGGGACTCAAACAATGAGCAGTTCTTC. Amino acid sequence: CSVGDSNNEQFF.

The chain combines TRBV6-5 with TRBJ1-4; D perhaps matches TRBD1 (5 bases). V shed 0 bases and J shed 2 bases, with 7 bases lying between them. This CDR3 region has 15 residues. Germline V gives CDR1 MNHEY, CDR2 SVGAGI. The CDR3 is CASSYSHRTNEKLFF. CDR3 DNA: TGTGCCAGCAGTTACTCGCACAGGACTAATGAAAAACTGTTTTTT.

This clone was detected only a few times. Written as DNA, the CDR3 is TGCGCCAGCAGCTCTACAGGGCATAGTTTGGACGAGCAGTACTTC. Encoded protein: CASSSTGHSLDEQYF. The chain carries TRBV5-1 and TRBJ2-7, with a tentative D call TRBD1 (6 bases). The CDR3 loop spans 15 amino acids. The V gene lost 3 bases and the J gene lost 5 bases, with 18 bases spanning the gap. Per germline, CDR1 SGHRS and CDR2 YFSETQ. Full variable domain (remainder filled in from reference TRBV5-1 and TRBJ2-7): KAGVTQTPRYLIKTRGQQVTLSCSPISGHRSVSWYQQTPGQGLQFLFEYFSETQRNKGNFPGRFSGRQFSNSRSEMNVSTLELGDSALYLCASSSTGHSLDEQYFGPGTRLTVT.

In its sample, this clone was seen once. The CDR3: CASRKETGEFTEAFF. The CDR3 nucleotides read TGCGCCAGCCGGAAAGAAACAGGGGAATTCACTGAAGCTTTCTTT. The genes are TRBV5-1 and TRBJ1-1, with 7 bases aligning to TRBD1. Germline V gene sequence: CDR1 SGHRS, CDR2 YFSETQ. The V and J ends lost 7 bases and 4 bases, in that order; junction bases with no gene match: 13. This CDR3 comprises 15 residues. The variable domain in full, completed from reference TRBV5-1 and TRBJ1-1, reads KAGVTQTPRYLIKTRGQQVTLSCSPISGHRSVSWYQQTPGQGLQFLFEYFSETQRNKGNFPGRFSGRQFSNSRSEMNVSTLELGDSALYLCASRKETGEFTEAFFGQGTRLTVV.

V and J are TRBV18 and TRBJ2-5, with a possible D match to TRBD2 (6 bases). Trimming pared 10 bases from V and 4 bases from J, leaving 7 bases between. CDR1 is KGHSH and CDR2 is LQKENI in the germline V gene. The CDR3 is 10 residues long. CDR3 amino acids: CATGGETQYF. The DNA for the CDR3 is TGTGCCACCGGGGGAGAGACCCAGTACTTC.

This clone was recorded once. The V call is TRBV5-5, the J call TRBJ2-7, with 9 nucleotides matching TRBD1. The junction had 7 bases not matched to a gene; V was cut back by 4 bases and J by 5 bases. The CDR3 runs to 14 residues. The germline gives CDR1 SGHKS, CDR2 YYEKEE (reference sequence). The CDR3 region has the DNA TGTGCCAGCAGCCCTACAGGGGGCGCCCACGAGCAGTACTTC. Translating gives CASSPTGGAHEQYF. Using reference TRBV5-5 and TRBJ2-7 for the parts outside the CDR3, the full variable domain is DAGVTQSPTHLIKTRGQQVTLRCSPISGHKSVSWYQQVLGQGPQFIFQYYEKEERGRGNFPDRFSARQFPNYSSELNVNALLLGDSALYLCASSPTGGAHEQYFGPGTRLTVT.

This chain connects TRBV6-2 or TRBV6-3 to TRBJ1-1; 8 bases match TRBD1. Germline trimming cut 0 bases from V and 11 bases from J; bases unmatched to any gene: 5. The CDR3 contains 13 residues. The germline CDR1 and CDR2 sequences are MNHEY and SVGEGT. CDR3 sequence (DNA): TGTGCCAGCAGTTACTCGAGGACAGGGAAGGCTTTCTTT. It is translated as CASSYSRTGKAFF.

The rearrangement joins TRBV29-1 to TRBJ1-2; D is perhaps TRBD1 (5 bases). The CDR3 contains 15 residues. V lost 4 bases to trimming and J lost 7 bases, with 22 bases between them. Germline loops: CDR1 SQVTM, CDR2 ANQGSEA. CDR3 sequence reads: CSVGDLGGEFGGYTF. The CDR3, as DNA: TGCAGCGTTGGTGACCTGGGGGGAGAATTCGGTGGCTACACCTTC.

The J gene is TRBJ1-2, the V gene TRBV19, with D hard to call. CDR1 LNHDA and CDR2 SQIVND come from the germline V gene (reference sequence). V shed 3 bases and J shed 12 bases, with 11 bases lying between them. CDR3 length: 11 residues. The CDR3 region has the DNA TGTGCCAGTAGTATTGGGAGACGGAACACCTTC. Amino acids: CASSIGRRNTF.

The J gene is TRBJ1-2, the V gene TRBV6-5; possible D gene TRBD1, 5 bases. The CDR3 is 13 residues long. The germline V gene has CDR1 MNHEY and CDR2 SVGAGI. Trimming cost V 3 bases and J 7 bases, with 12 bases left between them. This CDR3 reads CASSYEGDGGYTF. Written as DNA, the CDR3 is TGTGCCAGCAGTTATGAAGGGGATGGTGGCTACACCTTC.

The rearrangement uses TRBV19 and TRBJ2-1, with 9 bases matching TRBD2. This CDR3 has 14 amino acids. V was pared by 11 bases and J by 3 bases, with 8 bases of the junction left unmatched. In germline, CDR1 is LNHDA, CDR2 SQIVND (reference sequence). CDR3 sequence (DNA): TGTGCCGGGTCAGCGGGGGGTATCTACAATGAGCAGTTCTTC. Its protein product is CAGSAGGIYNEQFF.

The V gene is TRBV19, the J gene TRBJ1-5; D unresolved. V dropped 2 bases and J dropped 7 bases, with 18 bases sitting between them. In germline, CDR1 is LNHDA, CDR2 SQIVND (reference sequence). This CDR3 has 16 residues. CDR3 nucleotide sequence: TGTGCCAGTAGTATATGGGCAAAGGGTACGGGGCAGCCCCAGCATTTT. It codes for CASSIWAKGTGQPQHF.